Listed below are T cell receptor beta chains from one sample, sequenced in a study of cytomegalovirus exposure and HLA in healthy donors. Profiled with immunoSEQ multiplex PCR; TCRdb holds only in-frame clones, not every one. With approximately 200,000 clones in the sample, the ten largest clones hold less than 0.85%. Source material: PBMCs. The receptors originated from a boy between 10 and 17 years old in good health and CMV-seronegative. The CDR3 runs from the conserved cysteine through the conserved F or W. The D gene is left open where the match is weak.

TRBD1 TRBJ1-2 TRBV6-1 CASSDTVDRVGYGYTF TGTGCCAGCAGTGACACAGTTGACAGGGTCGGCTATGGCTACACCTTC
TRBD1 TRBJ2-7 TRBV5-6 CASSFGTGTYEQYF TGTGCCAGCAGCTTCGGGACAGGAACCTACGAGCAGTACTTC
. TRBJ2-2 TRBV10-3 CAIMDSWGHGELFF TGTGCCATCATGGACAGTTGGGGGCACGGGGAGCTGTTTTTT
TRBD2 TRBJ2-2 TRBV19 CASSNTRLAGVTGELFF TGTGCCAGTAGTAACACCAGACTAGCGGGGGTCACCGGGGAGCTGTTTTTT
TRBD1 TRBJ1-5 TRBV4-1 CASSLIRQGGQPQHF TGCGCCAGCAGCCTCATACGACAGGGCGGTCAGCCCCAGCATTTT
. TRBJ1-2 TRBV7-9 CASSLGSGLDYGYTF TGTGCCAGCAGCTTAGGCTCGGGATTGGACTATGGCTACACCTTC
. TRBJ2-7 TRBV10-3 CAISERSYEQYF TGTGCCATCAGTGAACGGTCCTACGAGCAGTACTTC
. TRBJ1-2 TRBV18 CASSPDTGRKGYTF TGTGCCAGCTCACCAGATACAGGGAGAAAGGGCTACACCTTC
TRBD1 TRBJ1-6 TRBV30 CAWSDRDRVNSPLHF TGTGCCTGGAGTGACCGGGACAGGGTAAATTCACCCCTCCACTTT
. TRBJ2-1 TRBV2 CASSETFSYNEQFF TGTGCCAGCAGTGAGACATTCTCCTACAATGAGCAGTTCTTC
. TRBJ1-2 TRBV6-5 CASSYSSSGYTF TGTGCCAGCAGTTACTCCAGTAGCGGCTACACCTTC
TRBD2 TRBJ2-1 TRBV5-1 CASSLEGRGFNEQFF TGCGCCAGCAGCTTGGAAGGGCGGGGGTTCAATGAGCAGTTCTTC
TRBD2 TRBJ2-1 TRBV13 CASSSWGTSGDNEQFF TGTGCCAGCAGCTCTTGGGGGACTAGCGGGGACAATGAGCAGTTCTTC
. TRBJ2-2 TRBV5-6 CASSSDSNTGELFF TGTGCCAGCAGCTCGGACAGCAACACCGGGGAGCTGTTTTTT
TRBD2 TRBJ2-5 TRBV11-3 CASSSSYSGAPQETQYF TGTGCCAGCAGCTCTAGTTATAGCGGGGCGCCGCAAGAGACCCAGTACTTC
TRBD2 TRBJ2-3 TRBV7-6 CASSLSLAGRTDTQYF TGTGCCAGCAGCTTAAGCCTAGCGGGGAGGACAGATACGCAGTATTTT
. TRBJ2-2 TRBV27 CASSSQPYFHRDRRTGELFF TGTGCCAGCAGTTCCCAGCCGTACTTCCACAGGGATCGGAGGACCGGGGAGCTGTTTTTT
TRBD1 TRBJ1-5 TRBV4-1 CASSLDSPGTGRNQPQHF TGCGCCAGCAGCCTGGATTCACCCGGGACAGGGAGGAATCAGCCCCAGCATTTT
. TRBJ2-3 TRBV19 CASSADRLDTDTQYF TGTGCCAGTAGTGCTGACAGATTGGACACAGATACGCAGTATTTT
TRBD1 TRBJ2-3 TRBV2 CASSEDRGDTQYF TGTGCCAGCAGTGAAGACAGGGGAGATACGCAGTATTTT
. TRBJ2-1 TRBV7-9 CASSLGLAVDEQFF TGTGCCAGCAGCTTAGGTCTGGCAGTGGATGAGCAGTTCTTC
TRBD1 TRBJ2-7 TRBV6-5 CASSYRTGRPGEQYF TGTGCCAGCAGTTACCGGACAGGCAGACCTGGGGAGCAGTACTTC
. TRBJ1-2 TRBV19 CASSIDRTGLNYGYTF TGTGCCAGTAGTATAGATCGGACGGGACTTAACTATGGCTACACCTTC
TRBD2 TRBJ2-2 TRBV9 CASSVTPGLANTGELFF TGTGCCAGCAGCGTAACTCCGGGACTAGCCAACACCGGGGAGCTGTTTTTT
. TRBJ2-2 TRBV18 CASSPTLGGQGDSGELFF TGTGCCAGCTCACCAACGTTAGGAGGCCAAGGAGATTCCGGGGAGCTGTTTTTT
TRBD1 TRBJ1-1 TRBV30 CAWRDPKGTDNTEAFF TGTGCCTGGAGAGACCCCAAGGGGACAGATAACACTGAAGCTTTCTTT
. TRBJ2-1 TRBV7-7 CASSFRWGSGNEQFF TGTGCCAGCTCCTTCAGGTGGGGCTCGGGCAATGAGCAGTTCTTC
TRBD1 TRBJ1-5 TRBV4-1 CASSQIFGQGLDQPQHF TGCGCCAGCAGCCAAATCTTTGGACAGGGGCTCGATCAGCCCCAGCATTTT
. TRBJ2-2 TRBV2 CASSEGLNTGELFF TGTGCCAGCAGTGAAGGGCTGAACACCGGGGAGCTGTTTTTT
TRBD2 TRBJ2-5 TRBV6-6 CASIGASGEPETQYF TGTGCCAGCATTGGGGCTAGCGGGGAGCCAGAGACCCAGTACTTC
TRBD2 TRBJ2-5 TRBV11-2 CASSLDLIAGVVETQYF TGTGCCAGCAGCTTAGATCTAATAGCGGGGGTAGTGGAGACCCAGTACTTC
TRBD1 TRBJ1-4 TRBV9 CASSGTGGSGEKLFF TGTGCCAGCAGCGGAACAGGGGGTTCAGGTGAAAAACTGTTTTTT
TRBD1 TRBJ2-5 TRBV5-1 CASSYGTGGEETQYF TGCGCCAGCAGCTACGGGACAGGGGGCGAAGAGACCCAGTACTTC
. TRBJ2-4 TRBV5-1 CASSLVGRVNIQYF TGCGCCAGCAGCTTGGTGGGCAGGGTAAACATTCAGTACTTC
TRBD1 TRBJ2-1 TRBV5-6 CASSSPEQGLDEQFF TGTGCCAGCAGCAGCCCGGAACAGGGGTTGGATGAGCAGTTCTTC
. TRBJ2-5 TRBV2 CASTYQETQYF TGTGCCAGCACGTACCAAGAGACCCAGTACTTC
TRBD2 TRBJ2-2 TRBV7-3 CASSPYSGGAITGELFF TGTGCCAGCAGCCCGTATAGCGGGGGGGCCATCACCGGGGAGCTGTTTTTT
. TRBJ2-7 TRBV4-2 CASSQDGGPLYEQYF TGTGCCAGCAGCCAAGACGGGGGGCCCCTCTACGAGCAGTACTTC
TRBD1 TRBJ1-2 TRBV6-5 CASSSNRGYYGYTF TGTGCCAGCAGTTCTAACAGGGGCTACTATGGCTACACCTTC
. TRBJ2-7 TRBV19 CASSRATGLRNEQYF TGTGCCAGTAGTAGGGCGACAGGCCTGAGGAACGAGCAGTACTTC
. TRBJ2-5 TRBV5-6 CASSDQVYDGETQYF TGTGCCAGCAGCGACCAGGTCTACGACGGAGAGACCCAGTACTTC
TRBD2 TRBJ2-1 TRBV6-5 CASSTSGGAAYEQFF TGTGCCAGCAGTACGAGCGGGGGGGCGGCCTATGAGCAGTTCTTC
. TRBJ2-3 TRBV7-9 CASSLEAVSTDTQYF TGTGCCAGCAGTCTTGAGGCGGTTAGCACAGATACGCAGTATTTT
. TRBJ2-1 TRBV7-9 CASSGPDRFRSYNEQFF TGTGCCAGCAGCGGACCCGACAGGTTCAGATCCTACAATGAGCAGTTCTTC
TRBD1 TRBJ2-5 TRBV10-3 CAISESTTGGRETQYF TGTGCCATCAGTGAGTCCACTACAGGGGGCCGAGAGACCCAGTACTTC
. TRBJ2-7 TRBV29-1 CSVESGKTANSYEQYF TGCAGCGTTGAGTCTGGGAAGACAGCCAACTCCTACGAGCAGTACTTC
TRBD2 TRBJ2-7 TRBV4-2 CASSQDLVFSGSEQYF TGTGCCAGCAGCCAAGATCTGGTCTTTAGCGGGTCCGAGCAGTACTTC
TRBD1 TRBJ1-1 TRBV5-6 CASSFITDRDLWTEAFF TGTGCCAGCAGCTTTATCACCGACAGGGATTTGTGGACTGAAGCTTTCTTT
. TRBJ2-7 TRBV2 CASIETFSYEQYF TGTGCCAGCATCGAGACATTTTCCTACGAGCAGTACTTC
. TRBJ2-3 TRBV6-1 CASHFRGGSTDTQYF TGTGCCAGCCATTTTAGGGGAGGCTCAACAGATACGCAGTATTTT
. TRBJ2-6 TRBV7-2 CASSLALLRRPSGFSGANVLTF TGTGCCAGCAGCTTAGCCCTTTTAAGGCGCCCTTCAGGTTTCTCTGGGGCCAACGTCCTGACTTTC
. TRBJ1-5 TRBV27 CASSFYPGSNQPQHF TGTGCCAGCAGTTTTTACCCAGGGAGCAATCAGCCCCAGCATTTT
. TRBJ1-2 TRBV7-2 CASSVDSSNYGYTF TGTGCCAGCAGCGTGGACAGCTCTAACTATGGCTACACCTTC